This entry features one T cell receptor beta chain sequence. The germline CDR1 and CDR2 sequences are SQVTM and ANQGSEA. CDR3 length: 14 amino acids. Alongside a J-beta primer mix, a sample-barcoded 5' primer served in a second PCR lasting 7 to 11 cycles. TCRdb re-derived calls from the 5' RACE reads in MiXCR, one entry per CDR3 protein. The sample has 850,000 to 1,000,000 distinct CDR3 sequences, 45% to 60% seen once. The sample is drawn from a study of blood T cells in healthy people across ages. The V gene is TRBV29-1, the J gene TRBJ2-4; 14 bases match TRBD2. The J call may be incorrect, as the DNA end agrees better with TRBJ2-7. This TCR was recovered from a woman aged 55-75 years in good health. Sequenced material: blood. The CDR3 DNA reads as TGCAGCGGATTGGGGACTAGCGGGGGCTGCGAGCAGTACTTC. Translated, it gives CSGLGTSGGCEQYF.